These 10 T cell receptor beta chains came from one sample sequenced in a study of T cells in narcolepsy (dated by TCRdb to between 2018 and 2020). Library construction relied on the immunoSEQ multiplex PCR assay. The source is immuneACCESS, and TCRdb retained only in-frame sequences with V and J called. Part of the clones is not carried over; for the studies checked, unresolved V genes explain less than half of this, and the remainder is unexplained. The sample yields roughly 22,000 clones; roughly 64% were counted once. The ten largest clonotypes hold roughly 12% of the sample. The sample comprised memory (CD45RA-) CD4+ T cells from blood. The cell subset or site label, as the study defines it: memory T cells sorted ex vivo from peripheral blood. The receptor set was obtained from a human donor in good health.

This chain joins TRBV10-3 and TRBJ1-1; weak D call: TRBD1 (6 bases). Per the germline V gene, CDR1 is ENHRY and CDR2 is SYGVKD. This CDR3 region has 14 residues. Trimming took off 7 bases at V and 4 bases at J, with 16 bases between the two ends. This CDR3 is CAIKKDSVTTEAFF. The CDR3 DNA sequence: TGTGCCATCAAAAAGGACAGTGTAACCACTGAAGCTTTCTTT.

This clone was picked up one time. The CDR3 region has the DNA TGTGCCACCAGCAGAACCCCCTCGATGAATGAGCAGTTCTTC. Translated, it gives CATSRTPSMNEQFF. V and J are TRBV15 and TRBJ2-1; D unclear. The ends were cut back, 2 bases at V and 7 bases at J, with 12 bases in the middle. The CDR3 runs to 14 residues. Per the germline V gene, CDR1 is LNHNV and CDR2 is YYDKDF (reference sequence).

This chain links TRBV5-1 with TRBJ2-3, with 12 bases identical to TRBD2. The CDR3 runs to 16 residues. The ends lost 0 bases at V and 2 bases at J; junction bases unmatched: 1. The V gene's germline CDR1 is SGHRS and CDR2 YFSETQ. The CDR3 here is CASSLGTSGATDTQYF. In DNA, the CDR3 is TGCGCCAGCAGCTTGGGGACTAGCGGGGCCACAGATACGCAGTATTTT.

DNA for the CDR3: TGCGCCAGCAGCCTACATGGACAGGGGGCGGGAGAGCAGTTCTTC. It encodes CASSLHGQGAGEQFF. This sequence joins TRBV5-1 and TRBJ2-1; 11 bases fit TRBD1. Germline CDR1 reads SGHRS; CDR2 reads YFSETQ. The CDR3 is 15 residues long. With V trimmed by 4 bases and J by 10 bases, 10 bases remained unmatched.

The CDR3 protein is CASSSSWGNEQYF. CDR3 sequence (DNA): TGTGCCAGCAGCTCGAGTTGGGGGAACGAGCAGTACTTC. This chain connects TRBV7-8 to TRBJ2-7; D possibly matches TRBD1 or TRBD2 (5 bases each). Trimming pared 4 bases from V and 5 bases from J, leaving 12 bases between. Germline CDR1 and CDR2: SGHVS and FQNEAQ. CDR3 length: 13 residues. The full variable domain, in which reference TRBV7-8 and TRBJ2-7 provide the parts outside the CDR3, is GAGVSQSPRYKVAKRGQDVALRCDPISGHVSLFWYQQALGQGPEFLTYFQNEAQLDKSGLPSDRFFAERPEGSVSTLKIQRTQQEDSAVYLCASSSSWGNEQYFGPGTRLTVT.

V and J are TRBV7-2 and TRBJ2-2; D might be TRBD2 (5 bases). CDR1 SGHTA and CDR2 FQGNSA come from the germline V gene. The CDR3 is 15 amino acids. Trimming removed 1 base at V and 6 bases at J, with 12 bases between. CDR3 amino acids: CASSLGDPSPGELFF. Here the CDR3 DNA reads TGTGCCAGCAGCTTAGGGGATCCTAGCCCCGGGGAGCTGTTTTTT.

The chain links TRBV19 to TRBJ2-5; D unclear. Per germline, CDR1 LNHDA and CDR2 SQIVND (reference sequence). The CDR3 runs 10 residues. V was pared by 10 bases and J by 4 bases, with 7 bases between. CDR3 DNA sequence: TGTGCCATTTCGCTAGAGACCCAGTACTTC. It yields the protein CAISLETQYF.

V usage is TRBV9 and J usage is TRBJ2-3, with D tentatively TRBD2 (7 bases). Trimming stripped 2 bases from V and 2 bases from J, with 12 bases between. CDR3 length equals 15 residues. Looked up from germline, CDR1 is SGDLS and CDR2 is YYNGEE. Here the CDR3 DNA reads TGTGCCAGCAGCGTCGCGGGGGCCGCCACAGATACGCAGTATTTT. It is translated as CASSVAGAATDTQYF. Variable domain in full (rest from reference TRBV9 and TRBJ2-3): DSGVTQTPKHLITATGQRVTLRCSPRSGDLSVYWYQQSLDQGLQFLIQYYNGEERAKGNILERFSAQQFPDLHSELNLSSLELGDSALYFCASSVAGAATDTQYFGPGTRLTVL.

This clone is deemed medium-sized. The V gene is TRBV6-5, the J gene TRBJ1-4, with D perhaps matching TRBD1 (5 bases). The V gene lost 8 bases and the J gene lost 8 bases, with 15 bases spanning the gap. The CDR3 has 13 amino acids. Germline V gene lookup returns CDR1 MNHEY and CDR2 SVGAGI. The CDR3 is CASGAWDGEKLFF. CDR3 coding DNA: TGTGCCAGCGGGGCTTGGGATGGGGAAAAACTGTTTTTT.

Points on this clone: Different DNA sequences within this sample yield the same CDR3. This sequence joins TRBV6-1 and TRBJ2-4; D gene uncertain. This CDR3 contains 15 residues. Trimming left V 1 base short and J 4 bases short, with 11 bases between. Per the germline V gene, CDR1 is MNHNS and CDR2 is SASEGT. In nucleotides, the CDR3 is TGTGCCAGCAGTGAAGGACGGCCAACAAAAAACATTCAGTACTTC. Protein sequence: CASSEGRPTKNIQYF.